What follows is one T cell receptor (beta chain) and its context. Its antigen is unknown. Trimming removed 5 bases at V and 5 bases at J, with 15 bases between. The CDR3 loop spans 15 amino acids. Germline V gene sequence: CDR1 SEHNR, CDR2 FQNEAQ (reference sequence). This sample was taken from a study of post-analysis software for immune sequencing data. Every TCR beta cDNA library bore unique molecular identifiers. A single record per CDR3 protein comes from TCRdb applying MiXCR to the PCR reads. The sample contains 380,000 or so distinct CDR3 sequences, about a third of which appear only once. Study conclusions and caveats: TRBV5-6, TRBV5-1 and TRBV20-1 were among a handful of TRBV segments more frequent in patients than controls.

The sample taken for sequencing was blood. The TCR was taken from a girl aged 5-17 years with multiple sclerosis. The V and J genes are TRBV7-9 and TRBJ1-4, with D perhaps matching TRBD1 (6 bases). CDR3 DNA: TGTGCCAGCAGCACTCCTTCCCAGGGGAATGAAAAACTGTTTTTT. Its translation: CASSTPSQGNEKLFF.